This T cell receptor beta chain derives from a study of blood T cell repertoires in COVID-19. Looking at the study overall: Samples of COVID-19 (acute and convalescent) were obtained from the United States, Italy and Spain.

As handled by the study authors: It was from reference gene primer amplification that nucleated cell counts were estimated. The repertoire was sequenced with immunoSEQ multiplex PCR; TCRdb's copy has only in-frame clones and lacks some. The V and J calls and clone size are taken from that table; D and trimming were inferred from the DNA. This table holds roughly 14,000 clones, approximately 83% found once. The receptor's source is a human donor in a cohort sampled during active COVID-19. The sequencing input was peripheral blood.

The CDR3 region has the DNA TGTGCCAGCAGTTACTCGCGTCGGGGGGCAGAAGAAAAACAGTTCTTC. It specifies CASSYSRRGAEEKQFF. The chain links TRBV6-2 or TRBV6-3 to TRBJ2-1, with D possibly being TRBD2 (7 bases). CDR1 is MNHEY, CDR2 SVGEGT, per germline. Trimming left V 0 bases short and J 13 bases short, with 22 bases between. The CDR3 totals 16 residues.